Listed below are T cell receptor beta chains from one sample, sequenced in a study of CD8 T cells in ankylosing spondylitis. TCRdb re-called the 5' RACE reads through MiXCR, storing one row per CDR3 protein. The sample carries over 600,000 distinct CDR3 sequences, 15% to 20% recorded once. Source material: blood, either unsorted or a sorted T cell fraction (not recorded which). Source of these receptors: a male donor with ankylosing spondylitis. The CDR3 runs from the conserved cysteine through the conserved F or W. D genes are given only for firm matches. The listing skips clone size in some rows; elsewhere it reads once, few, many or a size class.

j_call: TRBJ1-5
clone_size: -
d_call: -
v_call: TRBV6-2/TRBV6-3
cdr3_aa: CASSPGWGDNQPQHF
cdr3_nt: TGTGCCAGCAGCCCCGGGTGGGGAGACAATCAGCCCCAGCATTTT

j_call: TRBJ1-1
clone_size: many
d_call: TRBD1
v_call: TRBV29-1
cdr3_aa: CSVPGQGAEAFF
cdr3_nt: TGCAGCGTGCCGGGACAGGGGGCTGAAGCTTTCTTT

j_call: TRBJ2-5
clone_size: many
d_call: TRBD2
v_call: TRBV12-3/TRBV12-4
cdr3_aa: CASSLIPGGQETQYF
cdr3_nt: TGTGCCAGCAGTTTGATCCCGGGAGGGCAAGAGACCCAGTACTTC

j_call: TRBJ2-1
clone_size: -
d_call: -
v_call: TRBV12-3/TRBV12-4
cdr3_aa: CASSSGDDEQFF
cdr3_nt: TGTGCCAGCAGTTCCGGGGACGATGAGCAGTTCTTC

j_call: TRBJ1-1
clone_size: -
d_call: -
v_call: TRBV7-9
cdr3_aa: CASSLVQTHTEAFF
cdr3_nt: TGTGCCAGCAGCTTAGTACAGACGCACACTGAAGCTTTCTTT

j_call: TRBJ2-1
clone_size: few
d_call: TRBD2
v_call: TRBV12-3/TRBV12-4
cdr3_aa: CASSSLPGLAGVEQFF
cdr3_nt: TGTGCCAGCAGTTCGCTCCCGGGACTAGCGGGGGTTGAGCAGTTCTTC

j_call: TRBJ1-1
clone_size: -
d_call: -
v_call: TRBV29-1
cdr3_aa: CSVAHDRLHTEAFF
cdr3_nt: TGCAGCGTCGCCCATGACAGGCTACACACTGAAGCTTTCTTT

j_call: TRBJ1-6
clone_size: -
d_call: -
v_call: TRBV12-3/TRBV12-4
cdr3_aa: CASTRGAGDSPLHF
cdr3_nt: TGTGCCAGCACCCGGGGAGCAGGAGATTCACCCCTCCACTTT

j_call: TRBJ2-2
clone_size: -
d_call: -
v_call: TRBV20-1
cdr3_aa: CSARDSGLNTGELFF
cdr3_nt: TGCAGTGCTAGAGACTCGGGACTTAACACCGGGGAGCTGTTTTTT

j_call: TRBJ2-7
clone_size: -
d_call: TRBD1
v_call: TRBV7-9
cdr3_aa: CASSKDRGFEQYF
cdr3_nt: TGTGCCAGCAGCAAGGACAGGGGATTCGAGCAGTACTTC

j_call: TRBJ2-7
clone_size: -
d_call: -
v_call: TRBV11-2
cdr3_aa: CASSLYLANYEQYF
cdr3_nt: TGTGCCAGCAGCTTATACCTGGCTAACTACGAGCAGTACTTC

j_call: TRBJ2-7
clone_size: -
d_call: TRBD2
v_call: TRBV6-2/TRBV6-3
cdr3_aa: CASSLSGMIYEQYF
cdr3_nt: TGTGCCAGCAGTCTCAGCGGGATGATCTACGAGCAGTACTTC

j_call: TRBJ1-6
clone_size: -
d_call: -
v_call: TRBV6-5
cdr3_aa: CASSYNQGTNSPLHF
cdr3_nt: TGTGCCAGCAGTTACAACCAGGGAACTAATTCACCCCTCCACTTT

j_call: TRBJ2-1
clone_size: few
d_call: -
v_call: TRBV20-1
cdr3_aa: CSARDQGANFF
cdr3_nt: TGCAGTGCTAGAGATCAGGGTGCAAACTTCTTC

j_call: TRBJ1-6
clone_size: -
d_call: TRBD1
v_call: TRBV7-3
cdr3_aa: CASSSSHPALVGTAENSPLHF
cdr3_nt: TGTGCCAGCAGCTCCTCTCATCCAGCCTTAGTCGGGACAGCCGAAAATTCACCCCTCCACTTT

j_call: TRBJ2-5
clone_size: few
d_call: TRBD2
v_call: TRBV11-3
cdr3_aa: CASSPPGLAGGGETQYF
cdr3_nt: TGTGCCAGCAGCCCCCCTGGACTAGCGGGGGGCGGAGAGACCCAGTACTTC

j_call: TRBJ2-1
clone_size: -
d_call: TRBD2
v_call: TRBV20-1
cdr3_aa: CSVEVLAPESYNEQFF
cdr3_nt: TGCAGTGTTGAGGTACTAGCGCCGGAGAGCTACAATGAGCAGTTCTTC

j_call: TRBJ2-7
clone_size: few
d_call: -
v_call: TRBV13
cdr3_aa: CASSSRTLEVDEQYF
cdr3_nt: TGTGCCAGCAGCTCCCGGACTCTTGAGGTTGACGAGCAGTACTTC

j_call: TRBJ1-1
clone_size: -
d_call: -
v_call: TRBV18
cdr3_aa: CASARLKDGEAFF
cdr3_nt: TGTGCCAGCGCACGGCTAAAGGACGGTGAAGCTTTCTTT

j_call: TRBJ2-1
clone_size: -
d_call: TRBD1
v_call: TRBV29-1
cdr3_aa: CSVEDDRVSYNEQFF
cdr3_nt: TGCAGCGTTGAAGATGACAGGGTCTCCTACAATGAGCAGTTCTTC

j_call: TRBJ1-6
clone_size: few
d_call: -
v_call: TRBV10-3
cdr3_aa: CAISDKDSNSPLHF
cdr3_nt: TGTGCCATCAGTGATAAGGACAGTAATTCACCCCTCCACTTT

j_call: TRBJ2-7
clone_size: few
d_call: TRBD2
v_call: TRBV4-2
cdr3_aa: CASSFRLAGTYEQYF
cdr3_nt: TGTGCCAGCAGCTTCCGACTAGCGGGGACCTACGAGCAGTACTTC

j_call: TRBJ2-2
clone_size: few
d_call: -
v_call: TRBV4-2
cdr3_aa: CASSQVAQGELFF
cdr3_nt: TGTGCCAGCAGCCAAGTAGCTCAGGGGGAGCTGTTTTTT

j_call: TRBJ1-5
clone_size: -
d_call: -
v_call: TRBV12-3/TRBV12-4
cdr3_aa: CASSPADGYQPQHF
cdr3_nt: TGTGCCAGCAGCCCCGCGGATGGTTATCAGCCCCAGCATTTT

j_call: TRBJ2-1
clone_size: -
d_call: TRBD1
v_call: TRBV12-3/TRBV12-4
cdr3_aa: CASSHYGTVEPLRFF
cdr3_nt: TGTGCCAGCAGCCATTACGGGACAGTGGAACCACTCCGGTTCTTC

j_call: TRBJ1-3
clone_size: -
d_call: -
v_call: TRBV28
cdr3_aa: CASSPPDPGNTIYF
cdr3_nt: TGTGCCAGCAGTCCGCCGGACCCTGGAAACACCATATATTTT

j_call: TRBJ2-1
clone_size: -
d_call: -
v_call: TRBV5-1
cdr3_aa: CASSLAPGSNNEQFF
cdr3_nt: TGCGCCAGCAGCTTGGCCCCCGGGTCAAACAATGAGCAGTTCTTC